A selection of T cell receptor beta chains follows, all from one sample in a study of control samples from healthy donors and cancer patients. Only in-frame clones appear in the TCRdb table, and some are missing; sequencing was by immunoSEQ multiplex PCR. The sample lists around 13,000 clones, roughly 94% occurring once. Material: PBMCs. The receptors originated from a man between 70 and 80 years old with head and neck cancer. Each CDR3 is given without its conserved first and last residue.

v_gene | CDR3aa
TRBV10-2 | ATRGAGTIMNTEAF
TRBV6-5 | ASSYSGGDNEQF
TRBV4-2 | ASSQAPGQGAYEQY
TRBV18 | ASSPGLASYNEQF
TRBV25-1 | ATRQYGELF
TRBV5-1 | ASSPGDRLLRNSPLH
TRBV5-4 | ASSLSPANTGELF
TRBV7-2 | ASSAAPRVGTEAF
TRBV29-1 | SVALSDSSGNTIY
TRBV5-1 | ATQRENTGELF
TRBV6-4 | ASSDLGQGVKSYT
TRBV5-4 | ASSLRQTTGYT
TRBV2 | ASRPGTVNSPLH
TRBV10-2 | ASQRGGALGTEAF
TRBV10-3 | AISAPTSGRSNEQF
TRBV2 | ASSDLGTSTDTQY
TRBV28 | ASSDGIYEQY
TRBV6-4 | ASSQSDSTGELF
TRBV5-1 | ASSLPVDNSNQPQH
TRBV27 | ASSPDRVNPHLF
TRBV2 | ASIPDYSYYGYT
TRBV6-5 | ASRGAKAGQETQY
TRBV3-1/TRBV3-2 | ASSQQGGSYNEQF
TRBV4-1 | ASSQVILRDRSPYEQY
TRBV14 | ASSRPGTRDTQY
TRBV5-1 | ASSSLNSPLH
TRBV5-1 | ASSLSQYEGNEQF
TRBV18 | ASSPRANVLT
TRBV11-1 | ASSSNRGTEAF
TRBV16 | ASSPPGLVETQY
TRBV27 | ASSLSGVRRGTEAF
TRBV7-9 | ASSLGLAGGRRTDTQY
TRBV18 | ASSPMGRNTGELF
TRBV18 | ASSPPGQGGVYGYT
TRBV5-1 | ASTRQGASPTWAGELF
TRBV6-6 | ASSYSHGVVDTQY
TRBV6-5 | ASSYSGTGGGTKQY
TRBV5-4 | ASSLGGGNTEAF
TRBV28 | ASSLSGPAYEQY
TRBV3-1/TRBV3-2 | ASSQVRTEAF
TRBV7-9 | ASSRGVGSPGQPQH
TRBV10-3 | AISVPGANVLT
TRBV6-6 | ASSYLGQAQAEQY
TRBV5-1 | ASSKQGATEAF
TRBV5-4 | ASSLRAPYGYT
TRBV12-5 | ASGSSEGGSYTDTQY
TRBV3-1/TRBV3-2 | ASSQVGTDNYGYT
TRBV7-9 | ASSETLNTEAF
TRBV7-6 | ASSLASGGSYEQY